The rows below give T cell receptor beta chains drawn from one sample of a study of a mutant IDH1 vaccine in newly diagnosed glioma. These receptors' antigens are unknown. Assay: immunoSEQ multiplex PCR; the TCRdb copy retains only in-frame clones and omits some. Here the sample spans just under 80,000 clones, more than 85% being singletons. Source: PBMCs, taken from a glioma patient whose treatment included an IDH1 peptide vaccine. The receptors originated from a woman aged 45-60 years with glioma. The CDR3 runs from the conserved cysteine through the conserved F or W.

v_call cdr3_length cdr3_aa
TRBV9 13 CASSGVAGGELFF
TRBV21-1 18 CASSKVESRGLCSYEQYF
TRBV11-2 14 CASSWAGKGTEAFF
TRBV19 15 CATRTSGMSTDTQYF
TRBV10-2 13 CASSEGPGNTIYF
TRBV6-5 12 CASSRGPSEQYF
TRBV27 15 CASSVGTRHYNEQFF
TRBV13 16 CASSSEAGVGANVLTF
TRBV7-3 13 CASSFGGNTEAFF
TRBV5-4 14 CASSLLTGQETQYF
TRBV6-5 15 CASSYAGQGTFGYTF
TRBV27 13 CASSLAANTEAFF
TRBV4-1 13 CASSQGRTYEQYF
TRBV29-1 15 CSVEVRDSDTDTQYF
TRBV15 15 CATSRGGVYGGELFF
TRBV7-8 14 CASSSPQGFNEQFF
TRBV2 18 CASRMGRGERPLYNEQFF
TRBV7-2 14 CASSRDFYVETQYF
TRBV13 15 CASSLGRGAYNEQFF
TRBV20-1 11 CSAPGGETQYF
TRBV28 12 CASIDHGQPQHF
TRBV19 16 CASSPMDWASYNEQFF
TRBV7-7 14 CASSLGGPYNEQFF
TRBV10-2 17 CASNSPDGTGVVGGYTF
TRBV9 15 CASSPTGGPNTEAFF